The clone carrying this TCR beta chain has just a few counts. Its antigen remains unidentified. TCRdb called the 5' RACE reads again in MiXCR, with one record for every CDR3 protein. The sample holds 110,000 or so distinct CDR3 sequences, over 10% seen once. CDR3 length: 17 amino acids. In germline, CDR1 is KGHSH, CDR2 LQKENI. V lost 3 bases to trimming and J lost 5 bases; unmatched junction nucleotides: 11. The data originate from a study of early T cells in non-severe SARS-CoV-2 infection. Study summary: Chains stayed unpaired after sequencing of bulk RNA from unsorted whole blood. Points from the study as a whole: Anti-spike CD8 responses were favored by VDJdb matching, which missed private and CD4 specificities.

The source of this sequence is an adult who was a healthcare worker with PCR-confirmed SARS-CoV-2 infection or an uninfected control (not recorded which). This chain uses TRBV18 with TRBJ2-1; TRBD2 matches at 9 bases. Sequencing was done on a sample of whole blood. CDR3 nucleotides: TGTGCCAGCTCACCCCCGGGGTCTAGCGGGGCTAACAATGAGCAGTTCTTC. Its translation: CASSPPGSSGANNEQFF.